These 19 T cell receptor beta chains originate from one sample sequenced in a study of PD-1 blockade in classical Hodgkin lymphoma. The time point denotes: cycle 4 day 1 (C4D1), after five to seven weeks of nivolumab. Each patient experienced a relapse that followed autologous stem cell transplantation, and brentuximab vedotin exposure varied. TCRdb's copy holds only in-frame clones and misses some; the assay was immunoSEQ multiplex PCR. The table has roughly 50,000 clones, around 90% seen once. The specimen comprised peripheral blood mononuclear cells (PBMCs), sampled before the fourth cycle of nivolumab. The receptors were gathered from a human donor with classical Hodgkin lymphoma.

The V and J genes are TRBV7-3 and TRBJ2-7; perhaps TRBD1 as D (5 bases). This CDR3 comprises 12 residues. Looked up from germline, CDR1 is SGHTA and CDR2 is FQGTGA. The V end was cut by 2 bases, the J end by 5 bases, with 7 bases between. The CDR3 sequence: CASSLVGDEQYF. CDR3 coding DNA: TGTGCCAGCAGCTTAGTAGGGGACGAGCAGTACTTC. Full variable domain (outside the CDR3, taken from reference TRBV7-3 and TRBJ2-7): GAGVSQTPSNKVTEKGKYVELRCDPISGHTALYWYRQSLGQGPEFLIYFQGTGAADDSGLPNDRFFAVRPEGSVSTLKIQRTERGDSAVYLCASSLVGDEQYFGPGTRLTVT.

This chain uses TRBV11-2 with TRBJ2-1; tentative D call: TRBD2 (5 bases). Trimming removed 3 bases at V and 6 bases at J, with 15 bases between. The V gene's germline CDR1 is SGHAT and CDR2 FQNNGV. This CDR3 is built from 15 residues. The CDR3 here is CASSFGREVLNEQFF. CDR3 DNA: TGTGCCAGCAGCTTTGGTCGGGAAGTCCTCAATGAGCAGTTCTTC. The whole variable domain, remainder taken from reference TRBV11-2 and TRBJ2-1, is EAGVAQSPRYKIIEKRQSVAFWCNPISGHATLYWYQQILGQGPKLLIQFQNNGVVDDSQLPKDRFSAERLKGVDSTLKIQPAKLEDSAVYLCASSFGREVLNEQFFGPGTRLTVL.

The CDR3 sequence: CASSYLSRGNQETQYF. The CDR3, as DNA: TGTGCCAGCAGTTACCTTTCGCGGGGCAACCAAGAGACCCAGTACTTC. This sequence joins TRBV6-5 and TRBJ2-5; D is perhaps TRBD2 (6 bases). The CDR3 length is 16 residues. The germline gives CDR1 MNHEY, CDR2 SVGAGI. V lost 2 bases and J 0 bases, leaving 13 bases between the germline ends.

V is TRBV7-3 and J is TRBJ2-3; D might be TRBD1 (5 bases). This CDR3 comprises 15 residues. Trimming left V 4 bases short and J 6 bases short, with 17 bases between. Germline-derived CDR1 and CDR2 are SGHTA and FQGTGA. The CDR3 nucleotides read TGTGCCAGCAGCTCCGTAGCCCGGACATTCGATACGCAGTATTTT. Protein product: CASSSVARTFDTQYF.

This clone was picked up a small number of times. The rearrangement links TRBV6-4 to TRBJ2-3, with 9 bases matching TRBD1. The CDR3 extends over 15 amino acids. V trimming: 5 bases; J trimming: 5 bases; junction bases outside the gene matches: 8. Per germline, CDR1 MRHNA and CDR2 SNTAGT. CDR3 nucleotide sequence: TGTGCCAGCAGTCCCGGGACAGGGAGAGAAGATACGCAGTATTTT. Protein sequence: CASSPGTGREDTQYF.

V and J are TRBV6-6 and TRBJ1-3, with a tentative D call TRBD1 (5 bases). The CDR3 loop spans 14 amino acids. With 6 bases removed from V and 3 bases from J, the gap between germline ends came to 12 bases. The V gene's germline CDR1 is MNHNY and CDR2 SVGAGI (reference sequence). The CDR3 region is CASSIGTVGNTIYF. The CDR3 DNA follows: TGTGCCAGCAGCATAGGGACTGTTGGAAACACCATATATTTT.

This clone was detected only a few times. This sequence joins TRBV5-4 and TRBJ1-2, with D possibly being TRBD1 (5 bases). Trimming shortened V by 4 bases and J by 5 bases, and 18 bases separated the two germline ends. Germline V gives CDR1 SGHNT, CDR2 YYREEE (reference sequence). This CDR3 spans 15 amino acids. CDR3 bases: TGTGCCAGCAGCATAGACAGCACCTATGGGTATGGCTACACCTTC. Protein: CASSIDSTYGYGYTF.

CDR3 amino acids: CASSLDRGNTIYF. As DNA, the CDR3 is TGTGCCAGCAGCCTAGACAGGGGAAACACCATATATTTT. This chain uses TRBV7-8 with TRBJ1-3, with a weak D call TRBD1 (6 bases). Germline V gene data show CDR1 as SGHVS and CDR2 as FQNEAQ. Trimming took 5 bases from V and 4 from J, leaving 9 bases between them. The length of the CDR3 is 13 residues. Filled out from reference TRBV7-8 and TRBJ1-3, the complete variable domain reads GAGVSQSPRYKVAKRGQDVALRCDPISGHVSLFWYQQALGQGPEFLTYFQNEAQLDKSGLPSDRFFAERPEGSVSTLKIQRTQQEDSAVYLCASSLDRGNTIYFGEGSWLTVV.

This chain's CDR3 is CSVELGRSAFF. The CDR3 DNA reads TGCAGCGTTGAGTTGGGGCGGTCGGCTTTCTTT. This chain joins TRBV29-1 and TRBJ1-1, with D possibly TRBD1 on 5 matching bases. With 3 bases removed from V and 11 bases from J, the gap between germline ends came to 13 bases. Germline CDR1 reads SQVTM; CDR2 reads ANQGSEA. The length of the CDR3 is 11 residues.

The J gene is TRBJ2-7, the V gene TRBV14; possibly TRBD2 for D (6 bases). Germline V gives CDR1 SGHDN, CDR2 FVKESK. The CDR3 has 16 amino acids. V was pared by 4 bases and J by 1 base, with 17 bases between. CDR3 nucleotide sequence: TGTGCCAGCAGCCTACTATCGCGGGATGTGTCCTACGAGCAGTACTTC. It encodes CASSLLSRDVSYEQYF.

This chain connects TRBV28 to TRBJ2-1; D is perhaps TRBD2 (5 bases). V was clipped by 2 bases and J by 9 bases, with 8 bases between them. Germline V gene sequence: CDR1 MDHEN, CDR2 SYDVKM. The CDR3 extends over 12 amino acids. Here the CDR3 reads CASSLGGGEQFF. In DNA form, the CDR3 reads TGTGCCAGCAGTTTAGGAGGTGGTGAGCAGTTCTTC.

The chain carries TRBV10-3 and TRBJ1-2; D is ambiguous. CDR1 ENHRY and CDR2 SYGVKD come from the germline V gene. The CDR3 is made up of 15 amino acids. With 0 bases removed from V and 7 bases from J, the gap between germline ends came to 15 bases. The CDR3 DNA is TGTGCCATCAGTGAGTCCGTCCCCCCTAGGCCTGGCTACACCTTC. The encoded protein is CAISESVPPRPGYTF.

The chain has TRBV5-1 and TRBJ1-3; D is unclear. Trimming removed 0 bases from V and 0 bases from J, with 4 bases in between. Germline V gene data show CDR1 as SGHRS and CDR2 as YFSETQ. CDR3 length equals 14 residues. The CDR3 DNA follows: TGCGCCAGCAGCTTGGCCAGCTCTGGAAACACCATATATTTT. This translates into CASSLASSGNTIYF.

This chain joins TRBV7-2 and TRBJ1-4; 9 positions match TRBD1. Germline V CDR1 and CDR2: SGHTA, FQGNSA. The CDR3 is made up of 14 amino acids. Trimming cost V 5 bases and J 8 bases; bases outside gene matches: 6. CDR3 coding DNA: TGTGCCAGCAGCCCGGACAGGGGAAGCGAAAAACTGTTTTTT. Its translation: CASSPDRGSEKLFF.

This rearrangement joins TRBV11-3 to TRBJ2-3; D possibly corresponds to TRBD2 (6 bases). CDR3 size: 16 residues. Germline V CDR1 and CDR2: SGHNT, YENEEA. V lost 5 bases, J lost 4 bases, and 19 bases lay in between. The CDR3: CASSPPPQGGPDTQYF. The CDR3 coding sequence is TGTGCCAGCAGCCCTCCCCCCCAGGGAGGCCCAGATACGCAGTATTTT.

CDR3 protein: CASRGSYEQYF. The CDR3 DNA reads as TGCGCCAGCAGGGGATCCTACGAGCAGTACTTC. The rearrangement uses TRBV10-2 and TRBJ2-7, with no clear D. With 6 bases removed from V and 1 base from J, the gap between germline ends came to 4 bases. The CDR3 spans 11 residues. CDR1 and CDR2 (germline): WSHSY, SAAADI.

This chain joins TRBV5-1 and TRBJ2-5, with TRBD2 matching over 16 bases. Germline CDR1 reads SGHRS; CDR2 reads YFSETQ. V shed 2 bases, J shed 1 base, and the junction held 8 bases outside the gene matches. The CDR3 is 19 residues long. CDR3: CASSFIGGLAGGPQETQYF. DNA for the CDR3: TGCGCCAGCAGCTTCATAGGGGGACTAGCGGGAGGGCCCCAAGAGACCCAGTACTTC.

The V and J genes are TRBV6-5 and TRBJ1-3, with a possible D match to TRBD1 (6 bases). This CDR3 has 16 residues. Germline lookup yields CDR1 MNHEY and CDR2 SVGAGI. Trimming left V 2 bases short and J 0 bases short, with 11 bases between. The CDR3 DNA follows: TGTGCCAGCAGTTACAAAGGGGGACGCTCTGGAAACACCATATATTTT. It specifies CASSYKGGRSGNTIYF.

The J gene is TRBJ1-2, the V gene TRBV6-5; D is uncertain. Germline CDR1 and CDR2: MNHEY and SVGAGI. This CDR3 spans 14 amino acids. The germline V and J ends were trimmed by 2 bases and 5 bases, with 12 bases remaining between them. CDR3 DNA: TGTGCCAGCAGTTACCAAGGAAGTACGTATGGCTACACCTTC. It encodes CASSYQGSTYGYTF.